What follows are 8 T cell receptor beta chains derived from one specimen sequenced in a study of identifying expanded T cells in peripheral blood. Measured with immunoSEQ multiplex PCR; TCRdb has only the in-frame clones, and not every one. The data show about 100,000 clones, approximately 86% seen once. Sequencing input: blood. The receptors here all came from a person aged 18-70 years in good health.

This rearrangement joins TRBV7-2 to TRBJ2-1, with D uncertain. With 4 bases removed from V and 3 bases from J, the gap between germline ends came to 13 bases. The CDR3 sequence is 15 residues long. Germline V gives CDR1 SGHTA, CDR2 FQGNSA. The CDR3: CASSYPTGSYNEQFF. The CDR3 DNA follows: TGTGCCAGCAGCTACCCTACCGGCAGCTACAATGAGCAGTTCTTC. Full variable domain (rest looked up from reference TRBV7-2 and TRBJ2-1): GAGVSQSPSNKVTEKGKDVELRCDPISGHTALYWYRQSLGQGLEFLIYFQGNSAPDKSGLPSDRFSAERTGGSVSTLTIQRTQQEDSAVYLCASSYPTGSYNEQFFGPGTRLTVL.

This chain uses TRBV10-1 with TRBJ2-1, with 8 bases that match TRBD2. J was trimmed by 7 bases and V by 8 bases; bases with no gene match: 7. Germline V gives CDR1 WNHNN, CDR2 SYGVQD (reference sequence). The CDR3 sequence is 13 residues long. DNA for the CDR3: TGCGCCAGCGGGGACTTAGCGGGAAATGAGCAGTTCTTC. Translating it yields CASGDLAGNEQFF.

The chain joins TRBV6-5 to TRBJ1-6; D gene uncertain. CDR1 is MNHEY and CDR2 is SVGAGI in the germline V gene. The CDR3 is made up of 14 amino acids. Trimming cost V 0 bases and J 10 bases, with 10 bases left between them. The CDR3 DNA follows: TGTGCCAGCAGTTACTCGAGGGAGCGGTCACCCCTCCACTTT. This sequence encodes CASSYSRERSPLHF.

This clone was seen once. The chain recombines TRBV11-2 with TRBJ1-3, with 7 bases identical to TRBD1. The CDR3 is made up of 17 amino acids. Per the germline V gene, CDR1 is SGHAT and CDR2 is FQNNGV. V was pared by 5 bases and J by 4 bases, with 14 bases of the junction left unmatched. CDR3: CASSAGLQGRLGNTIYF. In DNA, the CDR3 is TGTGCCAGCAGCGCCGGGCTACAGGGGAGGTTGGGAAACACCATATATTTT.

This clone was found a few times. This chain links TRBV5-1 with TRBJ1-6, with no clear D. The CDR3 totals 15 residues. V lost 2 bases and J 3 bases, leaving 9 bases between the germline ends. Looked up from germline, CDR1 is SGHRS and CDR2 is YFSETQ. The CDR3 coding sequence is TGCGCCAGCAGCTTTGGACGGCTCTATAATTCACCCCTCCACTTT. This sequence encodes CASSFGRLYNSPLHF.

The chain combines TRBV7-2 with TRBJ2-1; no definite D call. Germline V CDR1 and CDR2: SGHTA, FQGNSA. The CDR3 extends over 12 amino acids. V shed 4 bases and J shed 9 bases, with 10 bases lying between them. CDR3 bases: TGTGCCAGCAGCTCCCCGAATGGTGAGCAGTTCTTC. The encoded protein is CASSSPNGEQFF.

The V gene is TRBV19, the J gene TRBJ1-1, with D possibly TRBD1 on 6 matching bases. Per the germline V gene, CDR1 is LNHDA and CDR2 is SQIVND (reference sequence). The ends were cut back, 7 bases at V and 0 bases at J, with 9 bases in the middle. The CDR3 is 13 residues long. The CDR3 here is CASNGGLNTEAFF. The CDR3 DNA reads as TGTGCCAGTAATGGGGGGCTGAACACTGAAGCTTTCTTT.

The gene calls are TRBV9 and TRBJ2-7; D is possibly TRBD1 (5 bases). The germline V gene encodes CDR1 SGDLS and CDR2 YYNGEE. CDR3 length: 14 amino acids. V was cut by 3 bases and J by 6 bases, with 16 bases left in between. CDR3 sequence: CASSATGPGSEQYF. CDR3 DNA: TGTGCCAGCAGCGCTACCGGTCCAGGGTCCGAGCAGTACTTC.